The rows below give T cell receptor beta chains drawn from one sample of a study of blood T cell repertoires in COVID-19. The method was immunoSEQ multiplex PCR; TCRdb's version includes in-frame clones alone and lacks a portion of them. This sample carries approximately 65,000 clones, approximately 90% of them seen once, and the ten largest clones take 5.1%. Sequenced input: peripheral blood. Receptors were obtained from a woman younger than 35 with acute or convalescent COVID-19. Each CDR3 is given with its conserved first and last residue. Fields, in order: V gene, clone size, J gene, D gene, CDR3 DNA, CDR3 protein. A D gene is named only where the DNA matches it firmly. Only some rows state a clone size, as once, few, many or a class for expanded clones.

TRBV19,-,TRBJ2-1,TRBD2,TGTGCCAGTAGTCCGGCCCGGGGGGGGATCGCCTACAATGAGCAGTTCTTC,CASSPARGGIAYNEQFF
TRBV6-2/TRBV6-3,-,TRBJ2-7,-,TGTGCCAGCAGTTACGGTCGCGAGTCCGACGAGCAGTACTTC,CASSYGRESDEQYF
TRBV5-8,-,TRBJ2-7,TRBD1,TGTGCCAGCAGCCTATATTTGGGACAGAACTTC,CASSLYLGQNF
TRBV19,-,TRBJ1-2,-,TGTGCCAGTAGTATGTTCCCGGAAACAGGGAATGGCTACACCTTC,CASSMFPETGNGYTF
TRBV6-2/TRBV6-3,-,TRBJ2-7,TRBD2,TGTGCCAGCAGTTACTCCCCTAGCGGGATACCCTACGAGCAGTACTTC,CASSYSPSGIPYEQYF
TRBV19,-,TRBJ2-7,-,TGTGCCAGTAGTGCCGACAGTACCTACGAGCAGTACTTC,CASSADSTYEQYF
TRBV28,-,TRBJ2-7,TRBD2,TGTGCCAGCAAACCGGGACTAGCGGGTCACTACGAGCAGTACTTC,CASKPGLAGHYEQYF
TRBV5-4,once,TRBJ1-4,-,TGTGCCAGCAGCCTTCGGGGGGAAAAACTGTTTTTT,CASSLRGEKLFF
TRBV2,-,TRBJ1-1,-,TGTGCCAGCAGTGAAGACGGACTAATTGAAGCTTTCTTT,CASSEDGLIEAFF
TRBV4-1,-,TRBJ1-4,-,TGCGCCAGCAGCCAAGACTGGGGCCACCCCCGCCTGTTTTTT,CASSQDWGHPRLFF
TRBV12-3/TRBV12-4,-,TRBJ2-7,TRBD2,TGTGCCAGCAGCCTCACGGGGGGCTACGAGCAGTACTTC,CASSLTGGYEQYF
TRBV15,-,TRBJ2-3,-,TGTGCCACCAGCAGGCGAACGGGTCTGGCAGATACGCAGTATTTT,CATSRRTGLADTQYF